Listed below are T cell receptor beta chains from one sample, sequenced in a study of T cells after posttransplantation cyclophosphamide. The method was immunoSEQ multiplex PCR; TCRdb's version includes in-frame clones alone and lacks a portion of them. This sample yields roughly 21,000 clones, of which approximately 90% are seen a single time; less than 2% belongs to the top ten. The material sequenced was PBMCs, taken about 350 days after allogeneic stem cell transplant with calcineurin inhibitor and methotrexate. These receptors all stem from a female patient in her 30s who received an allogeneic stem cell transplant from an unrelated donor, was CMV-positive, and had acute and chronic GVHD. The graft donor may be the source of some T cells. CDR3s include the opening cysteine and the closing phenylalanine or tryptophan. Fields, in order: clone size, V gene, J gene, D gene, CDR3 DNA, CDR3 protein. The D gene is left open where the match is weak. Some rows have no size entry. The others give once, few or many, or a class for an expanded clone.

-	TRBV25-1	TRBJ2-3	TRBD2	TGTGCCAGCAGTGAAACGGGGGGTACTAGCACAGATACGCAGTATTTT	CASSETGGTSTDTQYF
once	TRBV19	TRBJ1-5	-	TGTGCCAGTAGTATCGAAGGAACAGGGCCTCAGCCCCAGCATTTT	CASSIEGTGPQPQHF
-	TRBV29-1	TRBJ1-5	TRBD1	TGCAGCGTGACAGGGCCCGGAACTACTAGCAATCAGCCCCAGCATTTT	CSVTGPGTTSNQPQHF
-	TRBV5-8	TRBJ2-2	TRBD2	TGTGCCAGCAGCCACGGGACTAGCGGGAGGAACACCGGGGAGCTGTTTTTT	CASSHGTSGRNTGELFF
-	TRBV19	TRBJ2-1	-	TGTGCCAGTAGTATTAGACTGGTTTATGAGCAGTTCTTC	CASSIRLVYEQFF
-	TRBV7-7	TRBJ2-1	TRBD2	TGTGCTAGCAGCTTAGCCCCTCCTAGCGGAAACAATGAGCAGTTCTTC	CASSLAPPSGNNEQFF
-	TRBV6-9	TRBJ2-7	TRBD2	TGTGCCAGCAGTTACTCGGTGCGGGGGAAGGGGTACTTC	CASSYSVRGKGYF
-	TRBV29-1	TRBJ2-2	TRBD2	TGCAGCGTTGATGGGAGGGACGGCACCGGGGAGCTGTTTTTT	CSVDGRDGTGELFF
-	TRBV4-1	TRBJ1-5	-	TGCGCCAGCAGCTTGACCACCAGGAATAATCAGCCCCAGCATTTT	CASSLTTRNNQPQHF
-	TRBV6-1	TRBJ1-2	TRBD1	TGTGCCAGCAACCCCGACAGGGGGCATGGCTACACCTTC	CASNPDRGHGYTF
-	TRBV6-6	TRBJ1-5	-	TGTGCCAGCAGCCAGACAGCGGGGAGATCCCCCCAGCATTTT	CASSQTAGRSPQHF
-	TRBV18	TRBJ2-3	-	TGTGCCAGCTCACCACGAGGCAGGGGACCAGATACGCAGTATTTT	CASSPRGRGPDTQYF
-	TRBV21-1	TRBJ2-4	-	TGTGCCAGCGGGGCTTTAGAGGAGGCCAAAAACATTCAGTACTTC	CASGALEEAKNIQYF
-	TRBV13	TRBJ2-7	-	TGTGCCAGCAGCGAACGAGGACAGAGAGAATACGAGCAGTACTTC	CASSERGQREYEQYF
-	TRBV27	TRBJ1-1	-	TGTGCCAGCAAGCGGAACACTGAAGCTTTCTTT	CASKRNTEAFF
-	TRBV6-5	TRBJ2-1	-	TGTGCCAGCGGCACAGGCGGCACCTACAATGAGCAGTTCTTC	CASGTGGTYNEQFF
-	TRBV6-5	TRBJ2-7	TRBD2	TGTGCCGGCAGTTACTCGGTGCGGGGGAAGGAGTACTTC	CAGSYSVRGKEYF
-	TRBV5-6	TRBJ2-3	TRBD2	TGTGCCAGCAGCTCAAGGACTAGCGGGAGACGCACAGATACGCAGTATTTT	CASSSRTSGRRTDTQYF